This T cell receptor beta chain was recovered during a study of T-cell memory formation after mild COVID-19. Notes on the study in general: Among contracting clones, CD4+ were mainly CM/EM and CD8+ enriched in EMRA. Within pre-infection memory, some responding clones were found, suggesting cross-reactive memory joined. Clones that got smaller from day 15 to 85 had even CD4/CD8, while clones growing later tipped toward CD4+.

Employing constant-segment primers, 5'RACE generated TCR alpha and TCR beta cDNA libraries bearing sample barcodes and UMIs. Via MiXCR, TCRdb re-called the 5' RACE reads, giving one row per CDR3 protein. The data show 400,000 to 500,000 distinct CDR3 sequences, with approximately 25% seen just once and around 9.5% held by the top ten. Details on this clonotype: The antigen is not known.

This CDR3 is built from 12 residues. V dropped 5 bases and J dropped 14 bases, with 15 bases sitting between them. Looked up from germline, CDR1 is MNHEY and CDR2 is SMNVEV (reference sequence). The rearrangement uses TRBV27 and TRBJ1-4; no clear D. The receptor was derived from an adult woman who had mild COVID-19 (a few samples of this study predate the infection). Cell type and time point are not known. Sequencing was carried out using PBMCs or a T cell subset sorted from them (not recorded which). The CDR3 nucleotides are TGTGCCAGCAGTACCTCCGGGTCATCTCTGTTTTTT. Translation gives CASSTSGSSLFF. Based on the CDR3 plus reference TRBV27 and TRBJ1-4, the full variable domain is EAQVTQNPRYLITVTGKKLTVTCSQNMNHEYMSWYRQDPGLGLRQIYYSMNVEVTDKGDVPEGYKVSRKEKRNFPLILESPSPNQTSLYFCASSTSGSSLFFGSGTQLSVL.